This entry describes one T cell receptor (beta chain). This record comes from a study of OX40 agonist ivuxolimab in advanced cancers. Unmatched junction bases numbered 4, after V lost 4 bases and J lost 5 bases. Germline V gene sequence: CDR1 MNHEY, CDR2 SMNVEV (reference sequence). CDR3 size: 14 residues. Produced via immunoSEQ multiplex PCR; TCRdb's table is partial and in-frame only. The sample has around 79,000 clones, about 90% seen once; the top ten hold approximately 4%. The sequence came from an adult with an advanced solid tumor such as melanoma, head and neck, liver or kidney cancer. The chain is built from TRBV27 and TRBJ2-5; 10 bases map to TRBD1. The sequencing here drew on CD4+ or CD8+ T cells sorted from blood, taken in a trial of the OX40 agonist ivuxolimab. CDR3 DNA: TGTGCCAGCAGTTCCGGGACAGGGGTCGAGACCCAGTACTTC. This encodes CASSSGTGVETQYF.